What follows are 16 T cell receptor beta chains derived from one specimen sequenced in a study of T cells in women clearing cervical HPV infection. Only in-frame clones appear in the TCRdb table, and some are missing; sequencing was by immunoSEQ multiplex PCR. The repertoire shows under 40,000 clones; the top ten hold less than 8%. The sequencing input was blood buffy coat. The receptor source for this set is a woman between 18 and 70 years old with a cervical HPV16 infection that either progressed to CIN3+ or cleared (not recorded which).

On this clone itself: The read stops 3 residues short of the end of the CDR3; the missing end is completed from the germline J gene. The rearrangement uses TRBV20-1 and TRBJ2-7; D perhaps matches TRBD1 (6 bases). The CDR3 length is 14 residues. Deletions cut 0 bases from V and 6 bases from J, with 15 bases between. CDR1 DFQATT and CDR2 SNEGSKA come from the germline V gene (reference sequence). CDR3 bases read: TGCAGTGCTAGAGATGGACCAGGGGCGTCCGAG. It codes for CSARDGPGASE. The full CDR3 protein is CSARDGPGASEQYF.

A remark on this clone: Read coverage stops 3 residues before the CDR3 terminus; the germline J gene supplies the remainder. The chain carries TRBV30 and TRBJ2-3; 9 bases are a match to TRBD1. Germline V lookup: CDR1 GTSNPN, CDR2 SVGIG (reference sequence). This CDR3 spans 15 amino acids. CDR3 bases read: TGTGCCTGGAATACAGGGGGCAGTGAGAATCAGCCG. This sequence encodes CAWNTGGSENQP. The entire CDR3 protein reads CAWNTGGSENQPQYF.

Remarks on this clone: The CDR3 end lies 3 residues beyond the end of the read and is filled in from the germline J gene. V is TRBV11-3 and J is TRBJ2-5; TRBD2 is a possible D gene (6 bases). V lost 5 bases and J 5 bases, leaving 18 bases between the germline ends. Germline CDR1 reads SGHNT; CDR2 reads YENEEA. This CDR3 is 15 amino acids long. CDR3 in amino acids: CASSGTGVEGETQYF. Incomplete CDR3 DNA: TGTGCCAGCAGCGGGACGGGGGTAGAAGGGGAGACC.

Points on this clone: The read ends 3 residues before the CDR3 terminus; that terminus is restored from the germline J gene. J is TRBJ2-5 and V is TRBV7-2; D might be TRBD1 (8 bases). CDR1 and CDR2 (germline): SGHTA, FQGNSA. The CDR3 loop spans 15 amino acids. Trimming took 4 bases from V and 5 from J, leaving 17 bases between them. The covered CDR3 bases are TGTGCCAGCAGCTCCCTACAGGGGGGAGGGGAGACC. Amino acids: CASSSLQGGGET. The CDR3, in full, reads CASSSLQGGGETQYF. Supplemented by reference TRBV7-2 and TRBJ2-5, the full variable domain reads GAGVSQSPSNKVTEKGKDVELRCDPISGHTALYWYRQSLGQGLEFLIYFQGNSAPDKSGLPSDRFSAERTGGSVSTLTIQRTQQEDSAVYLCASSSLQGGGETQYFGPGTRLLVL.

About this clone: The missing CDR3 end, 3 residues past where the read stops, is filled in from the germline J gene. The chain combines TRBV6-2 or TRBV6-3 with TRBJ1-6, with D perhaps TRBD1 (6 bases). The germline V and J ends were trimmed by 10 bases and 8 bases, with 15 bases remaining between them. Germline lookup yields CDR1 MNHEY and CDR2 SVGEGT. The CDR3 spans 13 residues. CDR3 DNA, as far as it was read: TGTGCCATCCTAAGGGACACCTATTCACCC. Translated, it gives CAILRDTYSP. The complete CDR3 sequence is CAILRDTYSPLHF.

About this clone itself: The sequenced fragment ends 3 residues before the CDR3 boundary, so the rest is inferred from the germline J gene. The chain joins TRBV7-9 to TRBJ2-3; 7 bases map to TRBD2. CDR1 is SEHNR and CDR2 is FQNEAQ in the germline V gene (reference sequence). This CDR3 is built from 15 residues. The CDR3: CASSPGEGWREAQYF. The CDR3 bases that were read are TGTGCCAGCAGCCCTGGGGAGGGGTGGAGGGAGGCG.

Partial CDR3 DNA: TGTGCCAGCTCACCTACCGGCGGCAACGCAGTAAACACTGAA. Its translation: CASSPTGGNAVNTE. The entire CDR3 protein is CASSPTGGNAVNTEAFF. The V and J genes are TRBV18 and TRBJ1-1; no definite D call. Read data end 3 residues before the CDR3 end; the end is taken from the germline J gene. This CDR3 spans 17 amino acids. Trimming shortened V by 3 bases and J by 2 bases, and 19 bases separated the two germline ends. Germline V gene data show CDR1 as KGHSH and CDR2 as LQKENI.

The CDR3 protein is CASSSAGDGELFF. The part of the CDR3 DNA that was read is TGCGCCAGCAGCTCCGCAGGAGACGGGGAG. J is TRBJ2-2 and V is TRBV5-1, with unresolved D. The DNA ends 3 residues before the CDR3 does, and the rest of the CDR3 is filled in from the germline J gene. V was shortened by 3 bases and J by 7 bases, with 10 bases between the two germline ends. CDR1 is SGHRS, CDR2 YFSETQ, per germline. The CDR3 runs to 13 residues.

In regard to this clone: The read ends 3 residues before the CDR3 terminus; that terminus is restored from the germline J gene. The chain employs TRBV19 and TRBJ1-4; a weak D match, TRBD1 (6 bases). CDR3 length: 13 amino acids. The ends were cut back, 9 bases at V and 5 bases at J, with 13 bases in the middle. The germline V gene has CDR1 LNHDA and CDR2 SQIVND (reference sequence). The CDR3 DNA, read in part, is TGTGCCAGCGGGGACAAGGGAAATGAAAAA. This translates into CASGDKGNEK. The entire CDR3 is CASGDKGNEKLFF. Supplemented by reference TRBV19 and TRBJ1-4, the full variable domain reads DGGITQSPKYLFRKEGQNVTLSCEQNLNHDAMYWYRQDPGQGLRLIYYSQIVNDFQKGDIAEGYSVSREKKESFPLTVTSAQKNPTAFYLCASGDKGNEKLFFGSGTQLSVL.

Notes on this clone: The read stops 3 residues short of the end of the CDR3; the missing end is completed from the germline J gene. The chain joins TRBV11-2 to TRBJ2-7, with 7 bases fitting TRBD1. The V gene's germline CDR1 is SGHAT and CDR2 FQNNGV. The junction had 8 bases not matched to a gene; V was cut back by 5 bases and J by 1 base. CDR3 size: 15 residues. CDR3 DNA (partial): TGTGCCAGCAGCGGACAGGACAGCTTATCCTACGAG. Amino acids: CASSGQDSLSYE. The entire CDR3 is CASSGQDSLSYEQYF.

In regard to this clone: The read falls 3 residues short of the CDR3 end, and the missing part is taken from the germline J gene. V is TRBV5-1 and J is TRBJ2-2; the D gene is possibly TRBD1 (5 bases). The V end lost 0 bases, the J end lost 3 bases, and 6 bases lay between the germline ends. This CDR3 contains 14 residues. Germline lookup yields CDR1 SGHRS and CDR2 YFSETQ. The CDR3 region is CASSLGQYTGELFF. Partial CDR3 DNA: TGCGCCAGCAGCTTGGGACAGTACACCGGGGAG.

Note on this clone: Read sequence stops 3 residues before the CDR3 end, and the germline J gene provides the missing end. The chain couples TRBV20-1 to TRBJ2-2, with TRBD1 matching over 7 bases. Germline CDR1 DFQATT, CDR2 SNEGSKA (reference sequence). V dropped 0 bases and J dropped 4; count of bases not matched to a gene: 8. The CDR3 spans 16 residues. CDR3 region: CSARDSNRGLTGELFF. The CDR3 bases that were read are TGCAGTGCTAGAGATTCCAACAGGGGCCTCACCGGGGAG.

A word on this clone: The read ends 3 residues before the CDR3 terminus; that terminus is restored from the germline J gene. This chain connects TRBV20-1 to TRBJ2-5, with 9 bases identical to TRBD2. The J segment lost 2 bases and the V segment lost 6 bases, leaving 19 bases of the junction unmatched. The germline CDR1 and CDR2 sequences are DFQATT and SNEGSKA (reference sequence). The CDR3 runs 18 residues. The CDR3 reads CSAEGHSGGVITQETQYF. The sequenced CDR3 bases are TGCAGTGCGGAGGGTCATAGCGGGGGAGTAATTACTCAAGAGACC.

Comments on this clone: Sequencing ends 3 residues short of the CDR3 end; the germline J gene provides the rest. The J gene is TRBJ1-2, the V gene TRBV7-9; D is unresolved. The CDR3 contains 13 residues. Looked up from germline, CDR1 is SEHNR and CDR2 is FQNEAQ (reference sequence). The V and J ends lost 6 bases and 0 bases respectively, with 8 bases between them. The CDR3 bases that were read are TGTGCCAGCAGTATTGTAGCTAACTATGGC. Protein sequence: CASSIVANYG. The full CDR3 reads CASSIVANYGYTF.

As concerns this clone: The sequence runs out 3 residues before the end of the CDR3; the remainder is reconstructed from the germline J gene. V and J are TRBV11-2 and TRBJ1-1; 7 bases are shared with TRBD1. Germline V gives CDR1 SGHAT, CDR2 FQNNGV. This CDR3 is built from 12 residues. The DNA read from the CDR3 is TGTGCCAGCAGCTCGTACAGGGGCGGG. Translation: CASSSYRGG. In full, the CDR3 reads CASSSYRGGAFF.

Partial CDR3 DNA: TGTGCCAGCAGCTTAGAGTCCGGGGGGAACTACAATGAG. Its protein product is CASSLESGGNYNE. The full CDR3 protein reads CASSLESGGNYNEQFF. This chain connects TRBV7-3 to TRBJ2-1; 7 nucleotides line up with TRBD2. The CDR3 end is not reached by the read, which stops 3 residues before it; the germline J gene fills it in. The CDR3 covers 16 residues. Trimming removed 2 bases from V and 3 bases from J; junction bases left unmatched: 7. CDR1 and CDR2 from the germline V gene are SGHTA and FQGTGA.